A selection of T cell receptor beta chains follows, all from one sample in a study of tissue T cells after allogeneic stem cell transplantation. Method: immunoSEQ multiplex PCR; TCRdb's copy keeps in-frame clones and lacks some. The table has about 12,000 clones, about 71% seen once. Sequencing used tissue from the right colon, obtained at autopsy. These TCRs come from a woman between 18 and 55 years old with breast cancer. Each CDR3 is given with its conserved first and last residue. The D gene is left open where the match is weak.

v_call: TRBV7-8
d_call: TRBD1
cdr3_aa: CASSPPGQGYEQYF

v_call: TRBV7-9
d_call: TRBD1
cdr3_aa: CASSSRTGAGYGYTF

v_call: TRBV6-5
d_call: TRBD2
cdr3_aa: CASSYGLAGGTEQFF

v_call: TRBV11-2
d_call: TRBD1
cdr3_aa: CASSLQGYEQYF

v_call: TRBV2
d_call: NA
cdr3_aa: CASMDASSYEQYF

v_call: TRBV2
d_call: NA
cdr3_aa: CASRGQGDYGYTF

v_call: TRBV6-2/TRBV6-3
d_call: NA
cdr3_aa: CASSNRDLGTEAFF

v_call: TRBV4-3
d_call: TRBD1
cdr3_aa: CASSQGDRELEKLFF

v_call: TRBV2
d_call: TRBD1
cdr3_aa: CASNLRQGAGQPQHF

v_call: TRBV10-3
d_call: TRBD2
cdr3_aa: CAISETGGTGELFF

v_call: TRBV6-5
d_call: TRBD2
cdr3_aa: CASSLSGSEDTQYF

v_call: TRBV18
d_call: TRBD1
cdr3_aa: CASSPDRGMPQHF

v_call: TRBV7-9
d_call: TRBD1
cdr3_aa: CASSSKTGEGYTF

v_call: TRBV6-6
d_call: TRBD1
cdr3_aa: CATTTGLNYGYTF

v_call: TRBV2
d_call: TRBD2
cdr3_aa: CASRREEGGQYF

v_call: TRBV3-1/TRBV3-2
d_call: NA
cdr3_aa: CASSLGPLGHTF

v_call: TRBV7-2
d_call: NA
cdr3_aa: CASTPGPNQPQHF

v_call: TRBV11-2
d_call: TRBD1
cdr3_aa: CASSPSRDRDYEQYF

v_call: TRBV4-2
d_call: TRBD1
cdr3_aa: CASSHGQGYEQYF

v_call: TRBV9
d_call: NA
cdr3_aa: CASSVDHTGELFF

v_call: TRBV5-1
d_call: NA
cdr3_aa: CASSWGGGGTDTQYF

v_call: TRBV30
d_call: NA
cdr3_aa: CALELLGETQYF

v_call: TRBV6-5
d_call: TRBD1
cdr3_aa: CASSFGQGRQPQHF

v_call: TRBV2
d_call: TRBD1
cdr3_aa: CASRDRVTNEKLFF

v_call: TRBV6-2/TRBV6-3
d_call: NA
cdr3_aa: CASSYAWGFNYGYTF

v_call: TRBV7-2
d_call: NA
cdr3_aa: CASTWGLNGGYTF

v_call: TRBV6-6
d_call: NA
cdr3_aa: CASRPGGTEAFF

v_call: TRBV24-1
d_call: NA
cdr3_aa: CATSEATGTYGYTF

v_call: TRBV5-1
d_call: NA
cdr3_aa: CASSLGPQLEETQYF

v_call: TRBV27
d_call: TRBD1
cdr3_aa: CASSFRTGYFNEQFF

v_call: TRBV3-1/TRBV3-2
d_call: TRBD1
cdr3_aa: CASSQELGAGGFF